Each of the 3 T cell receptor beta chains below was sequenced from the same sample in a study of cytotoxic CD8 clonotypes in ibrutinib-treated CLL. The repertoire was sequenced with immunoSEQ multiplex PCR; TCRdb's copy has only in-frame clones and lacks some. The sample shows 250,000 to 350,000 clones, 76% of them seen only once. Sequencing was performed on PBMCs, taken at disease progression, from a patient treated with ibrutinib. These receptors were obtained from a human donor with chronic lymphocytic leukemia.

The chain employs TRBV9 and TRBJ1-2, with 11 bases fitting TRBD1. Germline trimming cut 0 bases from V and 5 bases from J; bases unmatched to any gene: 9. The CDR3 runs 17 residues. The germline V gene encodes CDR1 SGDLS and CDR2 YYNGEE. The CDR3 DNA sequence: TGTGCCAGCAGCGTAGCTTCGGACAGGGGGCTAGGATATGGCTACACCTTC. Residues: CASSVASDRGLGYGYTF.

A note on this clone: Within the sample, other DNA sequences also encode this same CDR3. The J gene is TRBJ2-2, the V gene TRBV9; D is perhaps TRBD2 (6 bases). V lost 4 bases to trimming and J lost 4 bases, with 8 bases between them. Germline loops: CDR1 SGDLS, CDR2 YYNGEE. This CDR3 spans 13 amino acids. The CDR3 region is CASSPGGTGELFF. The CDR3 DNA is TGTGCCAGCAGCCCCGGGGGCACCGGGGAGCTGTTTTTT.

The rearrangement joins TRBV9 to TRBJ2-7; a weak D match, TRBD2 (5 bases). Germline V gene data show CDR1 as SGDLS and CDR2 as YYNGEE. This CDR3 spans 14 amino acids. The V end lost 0 bases, the J end lost 2 bases, and 9 bases lay between the germline ends. The chain's CDR3 is CASSVGMGAYEQYF. CDR3 nucleotide sequence: TGTGCCAGCAGCGTAGGAATGGGAGCCTACGAGCAGTACTTC. The full variable domain, completed using reference TRBV9 and TRBJ2-7, is DSGVTQTPKHLITATGQRVTLRCSPRSGDLSVYWYQQSLDQGLQFLIQYYNGEERAKGNILERFSAQQFPDLHSELNLSSLELGDSALYFCASSVGMGAYEQYFGPGTRLTVT.